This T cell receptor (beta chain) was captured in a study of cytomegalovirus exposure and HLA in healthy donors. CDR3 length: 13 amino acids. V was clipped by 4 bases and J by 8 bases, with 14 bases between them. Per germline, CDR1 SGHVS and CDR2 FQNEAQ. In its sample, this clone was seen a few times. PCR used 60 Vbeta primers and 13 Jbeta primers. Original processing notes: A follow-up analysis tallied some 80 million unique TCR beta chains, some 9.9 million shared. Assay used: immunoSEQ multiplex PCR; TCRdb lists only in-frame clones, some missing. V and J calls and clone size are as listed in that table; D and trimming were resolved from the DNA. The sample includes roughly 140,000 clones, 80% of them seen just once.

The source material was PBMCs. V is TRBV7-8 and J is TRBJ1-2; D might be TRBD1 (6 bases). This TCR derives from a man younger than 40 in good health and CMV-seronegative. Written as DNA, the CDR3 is TGTGCCAGCAGCTATAAACAGGGAAACGGCTACACCTTC. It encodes CASSYKQGNGYTF.